The rows below give T cell receptor beta chains drawn from one sample of a study of T cells after yellow fever vaccination. Via MiXCR, TCRdb re-called the 5' RACE reads, giving one row per CDR3 protein. The data contain almost 600,000 distinct CDR3 sequences, approximately 13% of them seen just once; the ten biggest clones take up about 14%. Material: PBMCs, obtained on the day of the yellow fever booster vaccination. Source of these receptors: a man between 25 and 39 years old who received the YFV17D yellow fever vaccine. CDR3s include the opening cysteine and the closing phenylalanine or tryptophan. A D gene is named only where the DNA matches it firmly. The size entry is marked missing in some rows and otherwise reads once, few, many or a size class.

V gene	J gene	CDR3 length	D gene	clone size	CDR3 protein	CDR3 DNA
TRBV4-2	TRBJ1-2	15	TRBD1	NA	CASSQGTGTGLGYTF	TGTGCCAGCAGCCAAGGGACAGGGACGGGTCTAGGCTACACCTTC
TRBV20-1	TRBJ2-3	14	TRBD2	few	CSAMTSGRKDTQYF	TGCAGTGCTATGACTAGCGGGAGGAAAGATACGCAGTATTTT
TRBV18	TRBJ1-5	15	NA	NA	CASSMTGNSNQPQHF	TGTGCCAGCTCAATGACCGGTAATAGCAATCAGCCCCAGCATTTT
TRBV9	TRBJ2-7	16	TRBD1	few	CASSADRGYPNAEQYF	TGTGCCAGCAGCGCAGACAGGGGATATCCAAATGCCGAGCAGTACTTC
TRBV7-9	TRBJ2-1	13	NA	few	CASSPTSWDEQFF	TGTGCCAGCAGCCCGACGAGCTGGGATGAGCAGTTCTTC
TRBV5-6	TRBJ2-7	16	TRBD2	few	CASSLESAGDPYEQYF	TGTGCCAGCAGCTTGGAGTCGGCGGGAGATCCCTACGAGCAGTACTTC
TRBV27	TRBJ2-7	15	TRBD2	NA	CASTIAGGFPYEQYF	TGTGCCAGCACCATAGCGGGAGGGTTCCCCTACGAGCAGTACTTC
TRBV20-1	TRBJ2-5	14	NA	NA	CSAPPPGPQETQYF	TGCAGTGCCCCGCCGCCGGGACCACAAGAGACCCAGTACTTC
TRBV20-1	TRBJ1-5	14	NA	few	CSAEPGPRNQPQHF	TGCAGTGCTGAGCCGGGACCTCGCAATCAGCCCCAGCATTTT
TRBV19	TRBJ2-7	14	TRBD1	NA	CASSTGQRNYEQYF	TGTGCCAGTAGTACGGGACAGCGAAACTACGAGCAGTACTTC
TRBV29-1	TRBJ1-2	14	NA	few	CSVRFIGDNYGYTF	TGCAGCGTTCGATTTATTGGAGATAACTATGGCTACACCTTC
TRBV29-1	TRBJ2-7	19	TRBD2	few	CSVASLRDRKAGGPNEQYF	TGCAGCGTTGCCAGCCTCCGGGACCGGAAAGCGGGAGGGCCTAACGAGCAGTACTTC
TRBV5-1	TRBJ2-1	16	NA	few	CASSWAPQGQRNEQFF	TGCGCCAGCAGTTGGGCCCCACAGGGTCAAAGGAATGAGCAGTTCTTC
TRBV7-8	TRBJ1-1	12	NA	NA	CASSLEGLKAFF	TGTGCCAGCAGCTTAGAGGGACTCAAAGCTTTCTTT
TRBV4-3	TRBJ2-6	15	NA	many	CASSQDSSGANVLTF	TGCGCCAGCAGCCAAGACAGCTCTGGGGCCAACGTCCTGACTTTC
TRBV18	TRBJ2-3	14	TRBD2	few	CASSLRDYTDTQYF	TGTGCCAGCTCACTCCGGGACTACACAGATACGCAGTATTTT
TRBV27	TRBJ1-2	13	NA	NA	CASSSGGVRGYTF	TGTGCCAGCAGTTCGGGAGGAGTCCGGGGCTACACCTTC
TRBV28	TRBJ1-2	14	TRBD1	many	CASIPGQGYYGYTF	TGTGCCAGCATCCCGGGACAGGGGTACTATGGCTACACCTTC
TRBV6-4	TRBJ2-3	15	NA	few	CASSLGPAPTDTQYF	TGTGCCAGCAGTTTAGGACCAGCTCCCACAGATACGCAGTATTTT
TRBV10-3	TRBJ2-3	13	NA	NA	CAIRRSSKDTQYF	TGTGCCATCAGACGTTCCTCAAAAGATACGCAGTATTTT
TRBV20-1	TRBJ1-2	12	TRBD1	few	CSADGTGDGYTF	TGCAGTGCGGACGGGACAGGGGATGGCTACACCTTC
TRBV9	TRBJ2-3	15	TRBD2	NA	CASSATSGRSDTQYF	TGTGCCAGCAGCGCGACTAGCGGAAGGTCAGATACGCAGTATTTT
TRBV19	TRBJ1-2	15	NA	few	CASSPQDSSHYGYTF	TGTGCCAGTAGCCCCCAGGACAGTTCTCATTATGGCTACACCTTC
TRBV14	TRBJ2-2	14	NA	many	CASSQGVRTGELFF	TGTGCCAGCAGCCAGGGGGTACGGACCGGGGAGCTGTTTTTT
TRBV5-1	TRBJ2-1	15	TRBD2	NA	CASSLVAGALDEQFF	TGCGCCAGCAGCTTGGTGGCGGGAGCCTTGGATGAGCAGTTCTTC
TRBV19	TRBJ2-5	15	TRBD1	few	CASSHRDRGFETQYF	TGTGCCAGTAGTCACCGGGACAGGGGTTTTGAGACCCAGTACTTC
TRBV7-2	TRBJ2-3	13	NA	NA	CASSFWDTDTQYF	TGTGCCAGCAGCTTCTGGGACACAGATACGCAGTATTTT
TRBV19	TRBJ2-6	14	NA	once	CASSDSSGANVLTF	TGTGCCAGTAGTGATAGTTCTGGGGCCAACGTCCTGACTTTC
TRBV29-1	TRBJ2-2	15	NA	many	CSVESGTRVPGELFF	TGCAGCGTTGAGTCTGGGACAAGGGTCCCCGGGGAGCTGTTTTTT
TRBV7-3	TRBJ2-3	15	NA	few	CASSSPTGSTDTQYF	TGTGCCAGCAGCTCTCCGACAGGTAGCACAGATACGCAGTATTTT
TRBV5-1	TRBJ2-3	15	NA	few	CASSGGTHGMDTQYF	TGCGCCAGCAGCGGCGGGACTCATGGAATGGATACGCAGTATTTT
TRBV15	TRBJ2-7	12	NA	NA	CATSSPGGEQYF	TGTGCCACCAGCAGTCCGGGCGGGGAGCAGTACTTC
TRBV7-9	TRBJ2-1	15	TRBD1	many	CASSLGGQGYNEQFF	TGTGCCAGCAGCTTAGGAGGACAGGGGTACAATGAGCAGTTCTTC
TRBV5-1	TRBJ2-7	15	TRBD1	many	CASSIGQGDAYEQYF	TGCGCCAGCAGCATAGGACAGGGGGATGCGTACGAGCAGTACTTC
TRBV9	TRBJ1-5	15	TRBD1	few	CASSVGQGVNQPQHF	TGTGCCAGCAGCGTAGGACAGGGGGTCAATCAGCCCCAGCATTTT
TRBV2	TRBJ2-6	15	NA	NA	CASFHRLSGANVLTF	TGTGCCAGCTTTCACAGACTATCTGGGGCCAACGTCCTGACTTTC
TRBV4-2	TRBJ2-1	18	TRBD2	NA	CASSQDVQGSGGVNEQFF	TGTGCCAGCAGCCAAGATGTGCAGGGGTCGGGAGGGGTCAATGAGCAGTTCTTC
TRBV25-1	TRBJ2-5	15	NA	many	CASGRRGSAQETQYF	TGTGCCAGCGGTCGACGGGGCAGCGCCCAAGAGACCCAGTACTTC
TRBV2	TRBJ2-3	14	NA	NA	CASSGTTFTDTQYF	TGTGCCAGCAGTGGGACAACCTTCACAGATACGCAGTATTTT
TRBV30	TRBJ2-7	16	TRBD2	many	CAWSVVLAGWIYEQYF	TGTGCCTGGAGTGTAGTACTAGCGGGATGGATCTACGAGCAGTACTTC